Below are 23 T cell receptor beta chains sequenced from a single sample in a study of cytomegalovirus exposure and HLA in healthy donors. Produced via immunoSEQ multiplex PCR; TCRdb's table is partial and in-frame only. Of more than 200,000 clones listed, roughly 91% are singletons. The sequenced sample consisted of PBMCs. The receptors shown here come from a woman under 40 in good health and CMV-seronegative.

This sequence joins TRBV29-1 and TRBJ2-1, with D perhaps matching TRBD2 (5 bases). This CDR3 comprises 12 residues. The germline V gene encodes CDR1 SQVTM and CDR2 ANQGSEA. Between the trimmed V and J ends, which lost 3 bases and 5 bases, there was a span of 8 bases. The CDR3 DNA reads TGCAGCGTTGAGGACTTCAACAATGAGCAGTTCTTC. Translated, it gives CSVEDFNNEQFF.

The chain is built from TRBV13 and TRBJ2-5, with D possibly matching TRBD1 (6 bases). The V end lost 3 bases, the J end lost 5 bases, and 16 bases lay between the germline ends. CDR3 length: 15 amino acids. The germline V gene has CDR1 PRHDT and CDR2 FYEKMQ (reference sequence). The CDR3 bases are TGTGCCAGCAGCTTTTGGCAGGGGCGAGGGGAGACCCAGTACTTC. Protein product: CASSFWQGRGETQYF.

The chain links TRBV29-1 to TRBJ2-1; TRBD1 matches at 7 bases. Trimming took 3 bases from V and 10 from J; bases not matched to a gene: 3. The germline V gene encodes CDR1 SQVTM and CDR2 ANQGSEA. The CDR3 contains 11 residues. The CDR3 nucleotides are TGCAGCGTTGAGTTACAGGGGGAGCAGTTCTTC. Protein: CSVELQGEQFF.

The chain links TRBV18 to TRBJ2-3; D may match TRBD1 or TRBD2 (5 bases each). Germline CDR1 and CDR2: KGHSH and LQKENI. This CDR3 is 15 amino acids long. V lost 4 bases and J 0 bases, leaving 11 bases between the germline ends. The CDR3 reads CASSRMRGSTDTQYF. For the CDR3, the DNA is TGTGCCAGCTCACGCATGAGGGGAAGCACAGATACGCAGTATTTT.

The V call is TRBV30, the J call TRBJ2-2; no reliable D call. Germline CDR1 reads GTSNPN; CDR2 reads SVGIG (reference sequence). Trimming removed 1 base at V and 3 bases at J, with 6 bases between. The length of the CDR3 is 13 residues. Written as DNA, the CDR3 is TGTGCCTGGAGTGAGGCCTACACCGGGGAGCTGTTTTTT. Its translation: CAWSEAYTGELFF.

The chain joins TRBV9 to TRBJ2-5; 8 nucleotides line up with TRBD2. The J segment lost 1 base and the V segment lost 2 bases, leaving 4 bases of the junction unmatched. The CDR3 runs to 15 residues. The germline gives CDR1 SGDLS, CDR2 YYNGEE. CDR3 DNA: TGTGCCAGCAGCGTGACTAGCGAGTTCCAAGAGACCCAGTACTTC. Translating gives CASSVTSEFQETQYF.

This chain connects TRBV6-1 to TRBJ2-2; 10 bases match TRBD1. Trimming cost V 10 bases and J 1 base; bases outside gene matches: 6. This CDR3 comprises 15 residues. The germline gives CDR1 MNHNS, CDR2 SASEGT. Here the CDR3 reads CATPGTGENTGELFF. In DNA form, the CDR3 reads TGTGCCACGCCGGGGACAGGGGAGAACACCGGGGAGCTGTTTTTT.

The chain combines TRBV18 with TRBJ2-7; 7 bases are shared with TRBD1. Germline assignment: CDR1 KGHSH and CDR2 LQKENI. Unmatched junction bases numbered 7, after V lost 2 bases and J lost 0 bases. The CDR3 totals 16 residues. The CDR3: CASSPIPRGSSYEQYF. The CDR3 DNA is TGTGCCAGCTCACCAATACCCAGGGGGAGCTCCTACGAGCAGTACTTC.

This sequence joins TRBV29-1 and TRBJ2-1; D is possibly TRBD1 (5 bases). Trimming shortened V by 5 bases and J by 6 bases, and 14 bases separated the two germline ends. The germline V gene has CDR1 SQVTM and CDR2 ANQGSEA. This CDR3 region has 13 residues. The CDR3 reads CSVCEDILNEQFF. CDR3 nucleotide sequence: TGCAGCGTTTGCGAGGACATCCTCAATGAGCAGTTCTTC.

The chain couples TRBV7-8 to TRBJ2-7; the match to TRBD1 covers 9 bases. V lost 5 bases to trimming and J lost 3 bases; unmatched junction nucleotides: 5. The CDR3 totals 14 residues. CDR1 and CDR2 (germline): SGHVS, FQNEAQ. The CDR3 protein is CASSPTTGGYEQYF. CDR3 DNA: TGTGCCAGCAGCCCGACGACAGGGGGCTACGAGCAGTACTTC.

The chain combines TRBV15 with TRBJ2-7, with 9 bases matching TRBD1. CDR3 length: 14 residues. V trimming: 6 bases; J trimming: 6 bases; junction bases outside the gene matches: 9. Germline CDR1 reads LNHNV; CDR2 reads YYDKDF (reference sequence). The CDR3 is CATRLRGQGSEQYF. In DNA form, the CDR3 reads TGTGCCACCAGACTGCGGGGACAGGGATCCGAGCAGTACTTC.

This rearrangement joins TRBV10-3 to TRBJ2-2; no firm D call. The V end was cut by 2 bases, the J end by 2 bases, with 12 bases between. In germline, CDR1 is ENHRY, CDR2 SYGVKD. The length of the CDR3 is 16 residues. The CDR3 coding sequence is TGTGCCATCAGTGAGATGGTCCTACCCAACACCGGGGAGCTGTTTTTT. Protein: CAISEMVLPNTGELFF.

This rearrangement joins TRBV2 to TRBJ1-1, with D possibly matching TRBD1 (5 bases). Trimming took 8 bases from V and 1 from J, leaving 5 bases between them. The CDR3 spans 11 residues. Germline values: CDR1 SNHLY, CDR2 FYNNEI. The CDR3 spells CASQGNTEAFF. CDR3 nucleotides: TGTGCCAGCCAGGGGAACACTGAAGCTTTCTTT.

The V call is TRBV27, the J call TRBJ2-7, with D hard to call. Germline V gene lookup returns CDR1 MNHEY and CDR2 SMNVEV (reference sequence). V was cut by 4 bases and J by 3 bases, with 13 bases left in between. The CDR3 has 14 residues. The CDR3 loop reads CASSSYLQDYEQYF. The CDR3 coding sequence is TGTGCCAGCAGTTCTTACCTCCAGGACTACGAGCAGTACTTC.

The rearrangement uses TRBV13 and TRBJ2-3, with 10 bases that match TRBD2. Germline lookup yields CDR1 PRHDT and CDR2 FYEKMQ (reference sequence). The CDR3 is 17 amino acids. Trimming cost V 0 bases and J 5 bases; bases outside gene matches: 8. The CDR3 loop reads CASSLGGSGRAEDTQYF. Written as DNA, the CDR3 is TGTGCCAGCAGCTTAGGAGGGAGCGGGAGGGCCGAAGATACGCAGTATTTT.

The chain combines TRBV11-2 with TRBJ1-3; no definite D call. Trimming removed 4 bases from V and 0 bases from J, with 10 bases in between. This CDR3 is built from 15 residues. The germline V gene has CDR1 SGHAT and CDR2 FQNNGV. CDR3 amino acids: CASSSGDFSGNTIYF. Here the CDR3 DNA reads TGTGCCAGCAGCTCGGGAGATTTCTCTGGAAACACCATATATTTT. Supplemented by reference TRBV11-2 and TRBJ1-3, the full variable domain reads EAGVAQSPRYKIIEKRQSVAFWCNPISGHATLYWYQQILGQGPKLLIQFQNNGVVDDSQLPKDRFSAERLKGVDSTLKIQPAKLEDSAVYLCASSSGDFSGNTIYFGEGSWLTVV.

Remarks on this clone: This same CDR3 is encoded by further DNA sequences in the sample. J is TRBJ2-7 and V is TRBV27; D gene unclear. The CDR3 has 11 amino acids. From germline, CDR1 is MNHEY and CDR2 SMNVEV (reference sequence). Trimming removed 6 bases from V and 3 bases from J, with 6 bases in between. DNA of the CDR3: TGTGCCAGCAGGTCTCTCTACGAGCAGTACTTC. This gives the protein CASRSLYEQYF.

The chain recombines TRBV28 with TRBJ2-7, with D perhaps assigned TRBD1 or TRBD2 (6 bases each). V gave up 3 bases and J gave up 5 bases, with 14 bases separating them. The germline CDR1 and CDR2 sequences are MDHEN and SYDVKM. There are 14 residues in the CDR3. The chain's CDR3 is CASSFRGEPNEQYF. CDR3 nucleotide sequence: TGTGCCAGCAGTTTTAGGGGGGAGCCCAACGAGCAGTACTTC.

This clone was seen just once. J is TRBJ2-3 and V is TRBV4-2; D is unresolved. V was pared by 0 bases and J by 1 base, with 11 bases between. CDR1 is LGHNA and CDR2 is YNFKEQ in the germline V gene. This CDR3 has 16 amino acids. CDR3 in DNA: TGTGCCAGCAGCCAAGAAGCGAGACCACGCACAGATACGCAGTATTTT. As protein: CASSQEARPRTDTQYF.

J is TRBJ2-6 and V is TRBV5-6; 11 positions match TRBD1. J lost 1 base, V lost 10 bases, and 4 bases had no gene match. CDR1 is SGHDT, CDR2 YYEEEE, per germline. This CDR3 has 15 residues. CDR3 sequence: CAGGQGASGANVLTF. CDR3 nucleotide sequence: TGTGCCGGTGGACAGGGGGCGTCTGGGGCCAACGTCCTGACTTTC.

This chain links TRBV7-8 with TRBJ2-3; no reliable D call. Trimming removed 4 bases from V and 3 bases from J, with 2 bases in between. This CDR3 is 11 amino acids long. Germline CDR1 SGHVS, CDR2 FQNEAQ. The CDR3 spells CASSSTDTQYF. CDR3 in DNA: TGTGCCAGCAGCTCGACAGATACGCAGTATTTT.

The rearrangement links TRBV6-1 to TRBJ2-3; 8 bases are shared with TRBD1. The CDR3 is 16 amino acids. Germline CDR1 and CDR2: MNHNS and SASEGT. J gave up 1 base and V 4 bases, and 7 bases lay outside the gene matches. CDR3 amino acids: CASSATDRAGTDTQYF. In nucleotides, the CDR3 is TGTGCCAGCAGTGCTACGGACAGGGCAGGCACAGATACGCAGTATTTT.

The CDR3 region is CSGLQSSYNEQFF. Here the CDR3 DNA reads TGCAGCGGACTGCAGAGCTCCTACAATGAGCAGTTCTTC. The chain carries TRBV29-1 and TRBJ2-1; D is ambiguous. The ends were cut back, 7 bases at V and 0 bases at J, with 10 bases in the middle. Germline V CDR1 and CDR2: SQVTM, ANQGSEA. This CDR3 has 13 amino acids.